This T cell receptor (beta chain) was sequenced during a study of cytomegalovirus exposure and HLA in healthy donors. At the level of the study: The 90 to 150 validation repertoires used the same platform as the approximately 620 first-cohort repertoires (as reported by a later analysis).

Overall study findings and caveats: Later, an analysis found that TCR clusters from the first cohort tended to co-occur in the 110 or so validation repertoires. Among TCR beta chains, those listed as cytomegalovirus-associated numbered 164. A few of the chains that were CMV-associated were confirmed in vitro to be specific for CMV antigens.

Here immunoSEQ multiplex PCR was the method, and the copy in TCRdb shows in-frame clones only, minus some. The repertoire holds under 150,000 clones, around nine tenths seen once, with approximately 8.7% in the top ten. J was trimmed by 4 bases and V by 8 bases; bases with no gene match: 8. This CDR3 region has 13 residues. CDR1 and CDR2 from the germline V gene are MNHEY and SMNVEV (reference sequence). Of note for this clone: Antigen: not known.

The sample taken for sequencing was PBMCs. The chain has TRBV27 and TRBJ2-7; 7 bases line up with TRBD2. The sequence was collected from a young man in good health and CMV-seropositive. The CDR3 bases are TGTGCCAGCTGGGCTAGCGGACAATACGAGCAGTACTTC. Translation: CASWASGQYEQYF.